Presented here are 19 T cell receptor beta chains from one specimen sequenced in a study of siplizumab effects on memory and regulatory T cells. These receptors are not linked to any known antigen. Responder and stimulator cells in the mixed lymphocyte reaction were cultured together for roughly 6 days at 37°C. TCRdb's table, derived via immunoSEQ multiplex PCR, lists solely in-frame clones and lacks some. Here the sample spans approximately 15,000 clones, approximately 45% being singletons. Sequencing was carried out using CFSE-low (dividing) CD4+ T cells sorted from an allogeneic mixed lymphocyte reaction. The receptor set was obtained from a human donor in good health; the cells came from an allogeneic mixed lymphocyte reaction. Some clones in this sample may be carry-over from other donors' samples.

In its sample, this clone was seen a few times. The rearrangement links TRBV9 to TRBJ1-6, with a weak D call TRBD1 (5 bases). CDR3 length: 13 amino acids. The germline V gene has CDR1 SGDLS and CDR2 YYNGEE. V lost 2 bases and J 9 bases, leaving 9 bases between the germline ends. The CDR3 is CASSVPGTSPLHF. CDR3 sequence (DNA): TGTGCCAGCAGCGTGCCAGGGACTTCACCCCTCCACTTT.

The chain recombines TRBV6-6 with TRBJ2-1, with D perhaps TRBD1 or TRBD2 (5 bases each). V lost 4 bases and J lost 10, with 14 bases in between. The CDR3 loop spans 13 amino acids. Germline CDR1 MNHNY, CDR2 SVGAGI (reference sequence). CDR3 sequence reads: CASSSAREGEQFF. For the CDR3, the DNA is TGTGCCAGCAGTTCGGCCCGCGAGGGGGAGCAGTTCTTC.

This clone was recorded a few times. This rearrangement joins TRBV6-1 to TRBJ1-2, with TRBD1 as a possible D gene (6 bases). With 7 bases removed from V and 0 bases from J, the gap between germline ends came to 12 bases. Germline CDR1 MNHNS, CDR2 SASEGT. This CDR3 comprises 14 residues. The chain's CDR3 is CASTRDTANYGYTF. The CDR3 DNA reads TGTGCCAGCACCCGGGACACCGCTAACTATGGCTACACCTTC.

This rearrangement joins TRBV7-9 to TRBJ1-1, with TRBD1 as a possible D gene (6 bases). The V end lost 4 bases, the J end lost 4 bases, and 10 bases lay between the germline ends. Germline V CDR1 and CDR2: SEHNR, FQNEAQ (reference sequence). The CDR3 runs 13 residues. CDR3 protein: CASSSEGGTEAFF. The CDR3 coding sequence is TGTGCCAGCAGCTCGGAGGGGGGCACTGAAGCTTTCTTT.

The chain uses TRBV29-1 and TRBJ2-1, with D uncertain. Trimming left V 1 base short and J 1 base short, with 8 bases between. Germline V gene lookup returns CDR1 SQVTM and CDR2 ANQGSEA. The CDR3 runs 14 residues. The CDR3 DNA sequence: TGCAGCGTTGAAGGGACGGAATCCTACAATGAGCAGTTCTTC. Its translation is CSVEGTESYNEQFF.

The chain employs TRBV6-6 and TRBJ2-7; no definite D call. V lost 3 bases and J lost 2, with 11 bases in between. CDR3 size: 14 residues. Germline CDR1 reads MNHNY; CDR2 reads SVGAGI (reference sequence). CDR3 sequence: CASSYISGAYEQYF. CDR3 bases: TGTGCCAGCAGTTATATATCAGGTGCCTACGAGCAGTACTTC.

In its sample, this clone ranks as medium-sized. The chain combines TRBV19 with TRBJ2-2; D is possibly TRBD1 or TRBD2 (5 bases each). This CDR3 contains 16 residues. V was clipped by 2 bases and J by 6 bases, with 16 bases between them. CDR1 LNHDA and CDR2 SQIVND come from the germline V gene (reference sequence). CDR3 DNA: TGTGCCAGTAGTATAAAACTGGGACGCATCCCCGGGGAGCTGTTTTTT. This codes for CASSIKLGRIPGELFF.

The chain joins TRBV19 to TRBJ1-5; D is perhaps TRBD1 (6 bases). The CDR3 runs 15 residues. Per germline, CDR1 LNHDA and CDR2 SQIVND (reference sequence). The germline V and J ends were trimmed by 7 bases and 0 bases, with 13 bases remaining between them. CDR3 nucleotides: TGTGCCAGTATGGTCCAACAGGGTAGCAATCAGCCCCAGCATTTT. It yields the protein CASMVQQGSNQPQHF.

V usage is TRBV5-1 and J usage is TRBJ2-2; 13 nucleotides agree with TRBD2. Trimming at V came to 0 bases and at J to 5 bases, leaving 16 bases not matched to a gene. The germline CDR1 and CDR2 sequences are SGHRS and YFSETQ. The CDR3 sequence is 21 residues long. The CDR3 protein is CASSLGGGTSGIPPWTGELFF. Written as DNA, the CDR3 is TGCGCCAGCAGCTTGGGCGGCGGGACTAGCGGGATTCCGCCGTGGACCGGGGAGCTGTTTTTT.

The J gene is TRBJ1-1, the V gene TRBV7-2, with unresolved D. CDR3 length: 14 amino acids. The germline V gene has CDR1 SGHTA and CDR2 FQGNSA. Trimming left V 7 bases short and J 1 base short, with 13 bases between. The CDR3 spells CASTNGRGNTEAFF. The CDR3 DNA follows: TGTGCCAGCACAAATGGACGGGGGAACACTGAAGCTTTCTTT.

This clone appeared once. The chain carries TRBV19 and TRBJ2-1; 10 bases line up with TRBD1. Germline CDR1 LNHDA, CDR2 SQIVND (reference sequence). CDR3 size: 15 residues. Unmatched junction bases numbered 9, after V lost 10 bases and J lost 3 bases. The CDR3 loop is CATSKTGGDYNEQFF. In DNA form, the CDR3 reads TGTGCCACCAGTAAGACAGGGGGCGACTACAATGAGCAGTTCTTC.

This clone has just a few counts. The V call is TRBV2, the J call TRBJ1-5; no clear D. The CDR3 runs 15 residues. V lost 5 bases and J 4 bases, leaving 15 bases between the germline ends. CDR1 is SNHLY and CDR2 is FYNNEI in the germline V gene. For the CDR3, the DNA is TGTGCCAGCAGTTCCTCTCATGGGTTTAATCAGCCCCAGCATTTT. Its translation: CASSSSHGFNQPQHF. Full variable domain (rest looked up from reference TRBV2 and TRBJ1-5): EPEVTQTPSHQVTQMGQEVILRCVPISNHLYFYWYRQILGQKVEFLVSFYNNEISEKSEIFDDQFSVERPDGSNFTLKIRSTKLEDSAMYFCASSSSHGFNQPQHFGDGTRLSIL.

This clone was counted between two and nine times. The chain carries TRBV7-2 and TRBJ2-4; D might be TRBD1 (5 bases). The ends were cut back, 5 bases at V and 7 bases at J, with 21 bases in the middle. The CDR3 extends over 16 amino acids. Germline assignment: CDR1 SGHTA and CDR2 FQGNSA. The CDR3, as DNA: TGTGCCAGCAGCCCTCGGCGCCCCCCCCCAGGGAACATTCAGTACTTC. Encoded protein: CASSPRRPPPGNIQYF.

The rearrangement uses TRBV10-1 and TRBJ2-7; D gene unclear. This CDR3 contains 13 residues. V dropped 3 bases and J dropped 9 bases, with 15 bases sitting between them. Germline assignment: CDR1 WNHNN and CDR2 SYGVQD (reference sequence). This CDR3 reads CASSEYPLSGQYF. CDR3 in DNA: TGCGCCAGCAGTGAATACCCTCTTTCCGGGCAGTACTTC.

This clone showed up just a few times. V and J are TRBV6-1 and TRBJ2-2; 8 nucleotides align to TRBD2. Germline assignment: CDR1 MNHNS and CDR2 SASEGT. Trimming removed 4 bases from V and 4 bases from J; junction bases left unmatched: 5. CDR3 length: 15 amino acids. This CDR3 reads CASSGRAGVTGELFF. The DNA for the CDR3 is TGTGCCAGCAGTGGCAGAGCGGGAGTCACCGGGGAGCTGTTTTTT.

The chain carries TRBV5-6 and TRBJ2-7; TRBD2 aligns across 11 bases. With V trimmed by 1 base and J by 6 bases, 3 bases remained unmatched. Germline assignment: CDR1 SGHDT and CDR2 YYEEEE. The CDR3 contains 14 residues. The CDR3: CASSLTLAGGEQYF. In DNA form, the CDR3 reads TGTGCCAGCAGCTTGACCCTAGCGGGAGGCGAGCAGTACTTC.

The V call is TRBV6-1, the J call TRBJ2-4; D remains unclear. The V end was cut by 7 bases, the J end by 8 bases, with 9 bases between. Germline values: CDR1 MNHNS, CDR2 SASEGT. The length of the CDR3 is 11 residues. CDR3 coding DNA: TGTGCCAGCAAGGTGGCAGACATTCAGTACTTC. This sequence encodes CASKVADIQYF.

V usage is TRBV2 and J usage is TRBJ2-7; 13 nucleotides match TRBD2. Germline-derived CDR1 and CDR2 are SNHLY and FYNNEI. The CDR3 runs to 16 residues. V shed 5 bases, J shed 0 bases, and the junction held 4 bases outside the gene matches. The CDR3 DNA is TGTGCCAGCAGTCACCGGACTAGCGGGAGCTCCTACGAGCAGTACTTC. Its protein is CASSHRTSGSSYEQYF.

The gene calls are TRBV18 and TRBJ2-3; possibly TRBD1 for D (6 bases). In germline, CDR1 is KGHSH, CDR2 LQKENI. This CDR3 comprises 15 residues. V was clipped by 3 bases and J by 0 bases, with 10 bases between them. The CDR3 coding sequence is TGTGCCAGCTCACCTCAAGGGGGAAGCACAGATACGCAGTATTTT. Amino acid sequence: CASSPQGGSTDTQYF.